This TCR beta chain was observed in a study of blood T cells in healthy people across ages. This clonotype was seen a few times. Its antigen is unidentified. The use of a sample-barcoded 5' primer and a J-beta primer mix characterized a second PCR of roughly 6 to 11 cycles. TCRdb re-derived calls from the 5' RACE reads in MiXCR, one entry per CDR3 protein. The sample contains more than 800,000 distinct CDR3 sequences, 40% to 45% of which appear only once. This CDR3 comprises 16 residues. Trimming left V 1 base short and J 0 bases short, with 13 bases between. Per germline, CDR1 SEHNR and CDR2 FQNEAQ (reference sequence). Study-level results: Older individuals had lower TCR beta diversity per million T cells (the decline was roughly linear).

Every donor gave approximately 10 milliliters of peripheral blood. This chain joins TRBV7-9 and TRBJ2-7, with D possibly being TRBD1 or TRBD2 (5 bases each). The sample consisted of blood. This sequence originates from a woman aged 60-75 years in good health. This chain's CDR3 is CASSLVSGRSSYEQYF. DNA for the CDR3: TGTGCCAGCAGCTTAGTCTCGGGGCGTTCCTCCTACGAGCAGTACTTC.